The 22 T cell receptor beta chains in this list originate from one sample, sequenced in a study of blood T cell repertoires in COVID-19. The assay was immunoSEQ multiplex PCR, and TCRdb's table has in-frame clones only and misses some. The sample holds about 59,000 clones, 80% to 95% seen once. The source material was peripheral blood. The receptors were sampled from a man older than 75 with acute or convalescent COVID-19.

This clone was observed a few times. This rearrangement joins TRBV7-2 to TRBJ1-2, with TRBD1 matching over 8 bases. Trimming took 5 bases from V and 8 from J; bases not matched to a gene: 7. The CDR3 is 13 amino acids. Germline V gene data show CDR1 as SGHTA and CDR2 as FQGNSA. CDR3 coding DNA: TGTGCCAGCAGCGATGGACAGGGAGGCGGCTACACCTTC. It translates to CASSDGQGGGYTF.

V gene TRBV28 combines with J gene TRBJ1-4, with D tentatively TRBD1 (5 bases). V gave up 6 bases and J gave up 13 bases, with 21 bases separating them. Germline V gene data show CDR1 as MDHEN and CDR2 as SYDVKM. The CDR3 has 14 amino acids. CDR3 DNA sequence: TGTGCCAGCAGCCCCCCGGGGGGGATTTCGGCACTGTTTTTT. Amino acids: CASSPPGGISALFF.

CDR3 sequence (DNA): TGTGCCAGCAGCCCAGCGAGTTCGGGGAGGCAAGAGACCCAGTACTTC. Translated: CASSPASSGRQETQYF. The V and J genes are TRBV4-2 and TRBJ2-5; a possible D gene is TRBD2 (6 bases). Trimming took off 4 bases at V and 2 bases at J, with 17 bases between the two ends. The CDR3 spans 16 residues. Germline CDR1 LGHNA, CDR2 YNFKEQ.

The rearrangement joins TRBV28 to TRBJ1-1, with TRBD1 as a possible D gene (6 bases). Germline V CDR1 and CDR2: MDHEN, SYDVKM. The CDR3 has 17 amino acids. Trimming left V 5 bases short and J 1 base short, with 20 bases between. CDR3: CASSTITGFLENTEAFF. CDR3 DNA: TGTGCCAGCAGTACTATTACAGGGTTTTTGGAGAACACTGAAGCTTTCTTT.

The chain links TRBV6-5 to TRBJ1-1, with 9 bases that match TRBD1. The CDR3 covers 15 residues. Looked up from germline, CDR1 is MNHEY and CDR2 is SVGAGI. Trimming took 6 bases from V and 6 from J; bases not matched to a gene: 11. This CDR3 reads CASSRRDRDGAEAFF. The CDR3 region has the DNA TGTGCCAGCAGCCGCCGGGACAGGGACGGCGCTGAAGCTTTCTTT.

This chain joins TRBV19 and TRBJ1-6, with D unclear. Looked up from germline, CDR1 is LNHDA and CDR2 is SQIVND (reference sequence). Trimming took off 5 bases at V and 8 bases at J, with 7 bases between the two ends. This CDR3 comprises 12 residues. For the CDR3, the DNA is TGTGCCAGTAGTCCCCAGGATTCACCCCTCCACTTT. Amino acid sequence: CASSPQDSPLHF.

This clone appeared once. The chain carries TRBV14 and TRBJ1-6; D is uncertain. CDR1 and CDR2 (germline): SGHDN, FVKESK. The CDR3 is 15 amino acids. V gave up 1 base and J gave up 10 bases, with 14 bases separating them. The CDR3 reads CASSQGRSGNSPLHF. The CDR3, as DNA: TGTGCCAGCAGCCAAGGCCGGTCGGGGAACTCACCCCTCCACTTT.

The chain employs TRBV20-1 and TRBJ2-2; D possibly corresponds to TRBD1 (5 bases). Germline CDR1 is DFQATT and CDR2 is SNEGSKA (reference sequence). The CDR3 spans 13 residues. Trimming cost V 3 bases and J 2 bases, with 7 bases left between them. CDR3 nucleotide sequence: TGCAGTGCTAGTGGGGCTAACACCGGGGAGCTGTTTTTT. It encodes CSASGANTGELFF.

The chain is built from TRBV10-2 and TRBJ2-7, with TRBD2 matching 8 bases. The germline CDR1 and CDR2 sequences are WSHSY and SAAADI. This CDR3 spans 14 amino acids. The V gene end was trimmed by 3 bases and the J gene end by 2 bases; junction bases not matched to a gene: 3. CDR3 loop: CASSEAGATYEQYF. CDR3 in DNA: TGCGCCAGCAGTGAAGCGGGGGCAACCTACGAGCAGTACTTC.

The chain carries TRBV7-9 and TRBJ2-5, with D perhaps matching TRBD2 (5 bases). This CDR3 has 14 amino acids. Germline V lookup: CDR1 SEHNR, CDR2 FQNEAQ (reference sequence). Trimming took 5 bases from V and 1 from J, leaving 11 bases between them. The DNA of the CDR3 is TGTGCCAGCAGCCAGACGGGGAGCCAAGAGACCCAGTACTTC. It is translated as CASSQTGSQETQYF. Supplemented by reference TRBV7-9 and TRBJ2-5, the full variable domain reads DTGVSQNPRHKITKRGQNVTFRCDPISEHNRLYWYRQTLGQGPEFLTYFQNEAQLEKSRLLSDRFSAERPKGSFSTLEIQRTEQGDSAMYLCASSQTGSQETQYFGPGTRLLVL.

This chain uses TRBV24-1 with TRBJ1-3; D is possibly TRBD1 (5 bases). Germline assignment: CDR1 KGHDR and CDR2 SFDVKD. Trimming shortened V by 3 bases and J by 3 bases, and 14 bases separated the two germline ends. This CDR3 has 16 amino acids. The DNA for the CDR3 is TGTGCCACCAGTGATCCCCTCGGGGGGGATGGAAACACCATATATTTT. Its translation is CATSDPLGGDGNTIYF.

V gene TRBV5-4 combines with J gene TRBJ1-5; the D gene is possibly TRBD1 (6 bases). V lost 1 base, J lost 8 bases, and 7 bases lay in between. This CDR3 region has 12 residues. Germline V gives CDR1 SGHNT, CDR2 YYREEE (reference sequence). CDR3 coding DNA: TGTGCCAGCAGCTTGCCAGGGGAGCCCCAGCATTTT. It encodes CASSLPGEPQHF.

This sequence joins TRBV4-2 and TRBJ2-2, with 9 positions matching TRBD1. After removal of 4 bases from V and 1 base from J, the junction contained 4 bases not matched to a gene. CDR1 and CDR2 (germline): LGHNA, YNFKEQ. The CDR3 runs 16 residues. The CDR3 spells CASSPAGQGNTGELFF. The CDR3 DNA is TGTGCCAGCAGCCCCGCGGGACAGGGGAACACCGGGGAGCTGTTTTTT.

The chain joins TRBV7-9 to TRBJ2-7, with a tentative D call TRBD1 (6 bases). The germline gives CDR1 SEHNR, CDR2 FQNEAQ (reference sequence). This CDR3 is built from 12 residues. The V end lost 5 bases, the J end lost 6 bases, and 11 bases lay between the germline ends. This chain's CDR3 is CASSVDRTEQYF. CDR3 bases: TGTGCCAGCAGCGTAGACAGGACCGAGCAGTACTTC.

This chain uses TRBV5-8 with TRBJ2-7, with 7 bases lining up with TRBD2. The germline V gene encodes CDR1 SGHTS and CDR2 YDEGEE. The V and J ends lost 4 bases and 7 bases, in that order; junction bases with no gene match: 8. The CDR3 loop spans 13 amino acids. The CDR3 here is CASSPRPAGEQYF. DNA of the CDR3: TGTGCCAGCAGCCCCCGGCCAGCGGGGGAGCAGTACTTC.

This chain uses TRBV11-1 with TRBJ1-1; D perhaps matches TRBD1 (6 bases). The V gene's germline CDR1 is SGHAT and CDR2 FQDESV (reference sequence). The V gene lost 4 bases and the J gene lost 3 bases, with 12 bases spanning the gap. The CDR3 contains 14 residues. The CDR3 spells CASSSRGGYTEAFF. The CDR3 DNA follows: TGTGCCAGCAGCTCAAGGGGGGGTTACACTGAAGCTTTCTTT.

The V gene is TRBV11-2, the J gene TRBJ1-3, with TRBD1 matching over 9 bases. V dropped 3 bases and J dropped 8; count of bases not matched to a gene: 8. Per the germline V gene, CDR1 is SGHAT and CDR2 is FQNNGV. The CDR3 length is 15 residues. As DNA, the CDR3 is TGTGCCAGCAGCTTTGAAATGGGACAGGGAGACACCATATATTTT. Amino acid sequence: CASSFEMGQGDTIYF.

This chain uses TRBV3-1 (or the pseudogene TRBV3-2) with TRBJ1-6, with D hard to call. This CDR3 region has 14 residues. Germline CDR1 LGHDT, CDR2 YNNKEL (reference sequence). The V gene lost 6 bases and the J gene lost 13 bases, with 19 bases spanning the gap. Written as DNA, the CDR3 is TGTGCCAGCAGTCCCCCCACGTCAGGCGTCCCCCTCCACTTT. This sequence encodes CASSPPTSGVPLHF.

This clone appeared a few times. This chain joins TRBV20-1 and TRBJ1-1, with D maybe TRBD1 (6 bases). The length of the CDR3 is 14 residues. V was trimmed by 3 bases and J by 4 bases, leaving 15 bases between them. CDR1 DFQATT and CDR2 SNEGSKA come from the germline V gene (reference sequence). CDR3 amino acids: CSASPSGVGTEAFF. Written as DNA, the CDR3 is TGCAGTGCTAGTCCCTCAGGGGTCGGCACTGAAGCTTTCTTT.

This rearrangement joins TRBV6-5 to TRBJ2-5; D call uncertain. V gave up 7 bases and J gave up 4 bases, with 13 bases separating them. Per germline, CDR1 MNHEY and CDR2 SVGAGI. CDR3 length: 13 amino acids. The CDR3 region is CASIASNGETQYF. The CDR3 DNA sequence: TGTGCCAGCATTGCTAGTAACGGAGAGACCCAGTACTTC.

CDR3 protein: CASSLGQDYEQYF. The CDR3 DNA is TGTGCCAGCAGCTTGGGACAGGACTACGAGCAGTACTTC. This sequence joins TRBV11-3 and TRBJ2-7; 8 bases match TRBD1. V lost 3 bases to trimming and J lost 3 bases; unmatched junction nucleotides: 1. CDR1 and CDR2 from the germline V gene are SGHNT and YENEEA. The CDR3 contains 13 residues.

CDR3 sequence: CASSELPSGGPYEQYF. DNA of the CDR3: TGTGCCAGCAGCGAACTCCCTAGCGGCGGCCCCTACGAGCAGTACTTC. The V gene is TRBV28, the J gene TRBJ2-7; 7 bases are a match to TRBD2. The CDR3 is 16 amino acids. Germline trimming cut 6 bases from V and 2 bases from J; bases unmatched to any gene: 13. Germline CDR1 and CDR2: MDHEN and SYDVKM.